Listed below are T cell receptor beta chains from one sample, sequenced in a study of T cells in Graves' hyperthyroidism and ophthalmopathy. TCRdb re-derived calls from the multiplex PCR reads in MiXCR, one entry per CDR3 protein. The data contain about 680,000 distinct CDR3 sequences, approximately 36% of them singletons. Sequencing was carried out using blood. The source is a woman in her thirties or forties with Graves' hyperthyroidism. Each CDR3 is given with its conserved first and last residue. A D gene is named only where the DNA matches it firmly. The size entry is marked missing in some rows and otherwise reads once, few, many or a size class.

CDR3aa	CDR3nt	d_gene	abundance	v_gene	j_gene
CASSRVNYGYTF	TGTGCCAGTTCAAGGGTTAACTATGGCTACACCTTC	NA	many	TRBV7-9	TRBJ1-2
CSARERMTSGYFGSPLHF	TGCAGTGCTAGAGAGAGGATGACTTCCGGGTACTTTGGATCACCCCTCCACTTT	NA	few	TRBV20-1	TRBJ1-6
CSARPLAGATYTEAFF	TGCAGTGCTAGACCCCTTGCGGGGGCGACCTACACTGAAGCTTTCTTT	NA	many	TRBV20-1	TRBJ1-1
CASTLTRGMNTEAFF	TGCGCCAGCACATTAACGAGGGGGATGAACACTGAAGCTTTCTTT	NA	NA	TRBV5-1	TRBJ1-1
CASSQPLGAEAFF	TGTGCCAGCAGCCAACCCCTCGGGGCTGAAGCTTTCTTT	NA	NA	TRBV7-9	TRBJ1-1
CASSFRTSGGGDRPYEQYF	TGTGCCAGCAGCTTCCGGACTAGCGGGGGGGGTGATCGACCCTACGAGCAGTACTTC	TRBD2	NA	TRBV7-9	TRBJ2-7
CSAGTDYGYTF	TGCAGTGCCGGGACAGACTATGGCTACACCTTC	TRBD1	many	TRBV29-1	TRBJ1-2
CASSLVLSGGAGELFF	TGTGCCAGCAGCTTAGTACTTTCGGGAGGCGCCGGGGAGCTGTTTTTT	TRBD2	NA	TRBV7-2	TRBJ2-2
CASSPQLNTEAFF	TGCGCCAGCAGCCCACAGCTGAACACTGAAGCTTTCTTT	NA	few	TRBV4-1	TRBJ1-1
CSASRVERDTQYF	TGCAGTGCTAGCCGAGTCGAGAGAGATACGCAGTATTTT	NA	NA	TRBV20-1	TRBJ2-3
CASSQGAGGETQYF	TGCGCCAGCAGCCAAGGTGCTGGGGGGGAGACCCAGTACTTC	NA	NA	TRBV4-1	TRBJ2-5
CASGSPPSTEAFF	TGTGCCAGTGGGTCTCCCCCCTCCACTGAAGCTTTCTTT	NA	many	TRBV7-2	TRBJ1-1
CASRMGQIPNTEAFF	TGTGCCAGCAGAATGGGACAGATACCGAACACTGAAGCTTTCTTT	TRBD1	few	TRBV6-5	TRBJ1-1
CASSEIQGSQHF	TGTGCCAGCAGTGAAATACAGGGGAGCCAGCATTTT	TRBD1	many	TRBV2	TRBJ1-5
CASSPQRGNTEAFF	TGTGCCAGCAGTCCACAAAGGGGGAACACTGAAGCTTTCTTT	NA	NA	TRBV6-5	TRBJ1-1
CASSPGDRGRAFF	TGTGCCAGTAGTCCAGGGGACAGGGGGAGAGCTTTCTTT	TRBD1	NA	TRBV19	TRBJ1-1
CASNPGTGDNGEKLFF	TGCGCCAGCAACCCCGGGACAGGGGATAACGGCGAAAAACTGTTTTTT	TRBD1	few	TRBV5-1	TRBJ1-4